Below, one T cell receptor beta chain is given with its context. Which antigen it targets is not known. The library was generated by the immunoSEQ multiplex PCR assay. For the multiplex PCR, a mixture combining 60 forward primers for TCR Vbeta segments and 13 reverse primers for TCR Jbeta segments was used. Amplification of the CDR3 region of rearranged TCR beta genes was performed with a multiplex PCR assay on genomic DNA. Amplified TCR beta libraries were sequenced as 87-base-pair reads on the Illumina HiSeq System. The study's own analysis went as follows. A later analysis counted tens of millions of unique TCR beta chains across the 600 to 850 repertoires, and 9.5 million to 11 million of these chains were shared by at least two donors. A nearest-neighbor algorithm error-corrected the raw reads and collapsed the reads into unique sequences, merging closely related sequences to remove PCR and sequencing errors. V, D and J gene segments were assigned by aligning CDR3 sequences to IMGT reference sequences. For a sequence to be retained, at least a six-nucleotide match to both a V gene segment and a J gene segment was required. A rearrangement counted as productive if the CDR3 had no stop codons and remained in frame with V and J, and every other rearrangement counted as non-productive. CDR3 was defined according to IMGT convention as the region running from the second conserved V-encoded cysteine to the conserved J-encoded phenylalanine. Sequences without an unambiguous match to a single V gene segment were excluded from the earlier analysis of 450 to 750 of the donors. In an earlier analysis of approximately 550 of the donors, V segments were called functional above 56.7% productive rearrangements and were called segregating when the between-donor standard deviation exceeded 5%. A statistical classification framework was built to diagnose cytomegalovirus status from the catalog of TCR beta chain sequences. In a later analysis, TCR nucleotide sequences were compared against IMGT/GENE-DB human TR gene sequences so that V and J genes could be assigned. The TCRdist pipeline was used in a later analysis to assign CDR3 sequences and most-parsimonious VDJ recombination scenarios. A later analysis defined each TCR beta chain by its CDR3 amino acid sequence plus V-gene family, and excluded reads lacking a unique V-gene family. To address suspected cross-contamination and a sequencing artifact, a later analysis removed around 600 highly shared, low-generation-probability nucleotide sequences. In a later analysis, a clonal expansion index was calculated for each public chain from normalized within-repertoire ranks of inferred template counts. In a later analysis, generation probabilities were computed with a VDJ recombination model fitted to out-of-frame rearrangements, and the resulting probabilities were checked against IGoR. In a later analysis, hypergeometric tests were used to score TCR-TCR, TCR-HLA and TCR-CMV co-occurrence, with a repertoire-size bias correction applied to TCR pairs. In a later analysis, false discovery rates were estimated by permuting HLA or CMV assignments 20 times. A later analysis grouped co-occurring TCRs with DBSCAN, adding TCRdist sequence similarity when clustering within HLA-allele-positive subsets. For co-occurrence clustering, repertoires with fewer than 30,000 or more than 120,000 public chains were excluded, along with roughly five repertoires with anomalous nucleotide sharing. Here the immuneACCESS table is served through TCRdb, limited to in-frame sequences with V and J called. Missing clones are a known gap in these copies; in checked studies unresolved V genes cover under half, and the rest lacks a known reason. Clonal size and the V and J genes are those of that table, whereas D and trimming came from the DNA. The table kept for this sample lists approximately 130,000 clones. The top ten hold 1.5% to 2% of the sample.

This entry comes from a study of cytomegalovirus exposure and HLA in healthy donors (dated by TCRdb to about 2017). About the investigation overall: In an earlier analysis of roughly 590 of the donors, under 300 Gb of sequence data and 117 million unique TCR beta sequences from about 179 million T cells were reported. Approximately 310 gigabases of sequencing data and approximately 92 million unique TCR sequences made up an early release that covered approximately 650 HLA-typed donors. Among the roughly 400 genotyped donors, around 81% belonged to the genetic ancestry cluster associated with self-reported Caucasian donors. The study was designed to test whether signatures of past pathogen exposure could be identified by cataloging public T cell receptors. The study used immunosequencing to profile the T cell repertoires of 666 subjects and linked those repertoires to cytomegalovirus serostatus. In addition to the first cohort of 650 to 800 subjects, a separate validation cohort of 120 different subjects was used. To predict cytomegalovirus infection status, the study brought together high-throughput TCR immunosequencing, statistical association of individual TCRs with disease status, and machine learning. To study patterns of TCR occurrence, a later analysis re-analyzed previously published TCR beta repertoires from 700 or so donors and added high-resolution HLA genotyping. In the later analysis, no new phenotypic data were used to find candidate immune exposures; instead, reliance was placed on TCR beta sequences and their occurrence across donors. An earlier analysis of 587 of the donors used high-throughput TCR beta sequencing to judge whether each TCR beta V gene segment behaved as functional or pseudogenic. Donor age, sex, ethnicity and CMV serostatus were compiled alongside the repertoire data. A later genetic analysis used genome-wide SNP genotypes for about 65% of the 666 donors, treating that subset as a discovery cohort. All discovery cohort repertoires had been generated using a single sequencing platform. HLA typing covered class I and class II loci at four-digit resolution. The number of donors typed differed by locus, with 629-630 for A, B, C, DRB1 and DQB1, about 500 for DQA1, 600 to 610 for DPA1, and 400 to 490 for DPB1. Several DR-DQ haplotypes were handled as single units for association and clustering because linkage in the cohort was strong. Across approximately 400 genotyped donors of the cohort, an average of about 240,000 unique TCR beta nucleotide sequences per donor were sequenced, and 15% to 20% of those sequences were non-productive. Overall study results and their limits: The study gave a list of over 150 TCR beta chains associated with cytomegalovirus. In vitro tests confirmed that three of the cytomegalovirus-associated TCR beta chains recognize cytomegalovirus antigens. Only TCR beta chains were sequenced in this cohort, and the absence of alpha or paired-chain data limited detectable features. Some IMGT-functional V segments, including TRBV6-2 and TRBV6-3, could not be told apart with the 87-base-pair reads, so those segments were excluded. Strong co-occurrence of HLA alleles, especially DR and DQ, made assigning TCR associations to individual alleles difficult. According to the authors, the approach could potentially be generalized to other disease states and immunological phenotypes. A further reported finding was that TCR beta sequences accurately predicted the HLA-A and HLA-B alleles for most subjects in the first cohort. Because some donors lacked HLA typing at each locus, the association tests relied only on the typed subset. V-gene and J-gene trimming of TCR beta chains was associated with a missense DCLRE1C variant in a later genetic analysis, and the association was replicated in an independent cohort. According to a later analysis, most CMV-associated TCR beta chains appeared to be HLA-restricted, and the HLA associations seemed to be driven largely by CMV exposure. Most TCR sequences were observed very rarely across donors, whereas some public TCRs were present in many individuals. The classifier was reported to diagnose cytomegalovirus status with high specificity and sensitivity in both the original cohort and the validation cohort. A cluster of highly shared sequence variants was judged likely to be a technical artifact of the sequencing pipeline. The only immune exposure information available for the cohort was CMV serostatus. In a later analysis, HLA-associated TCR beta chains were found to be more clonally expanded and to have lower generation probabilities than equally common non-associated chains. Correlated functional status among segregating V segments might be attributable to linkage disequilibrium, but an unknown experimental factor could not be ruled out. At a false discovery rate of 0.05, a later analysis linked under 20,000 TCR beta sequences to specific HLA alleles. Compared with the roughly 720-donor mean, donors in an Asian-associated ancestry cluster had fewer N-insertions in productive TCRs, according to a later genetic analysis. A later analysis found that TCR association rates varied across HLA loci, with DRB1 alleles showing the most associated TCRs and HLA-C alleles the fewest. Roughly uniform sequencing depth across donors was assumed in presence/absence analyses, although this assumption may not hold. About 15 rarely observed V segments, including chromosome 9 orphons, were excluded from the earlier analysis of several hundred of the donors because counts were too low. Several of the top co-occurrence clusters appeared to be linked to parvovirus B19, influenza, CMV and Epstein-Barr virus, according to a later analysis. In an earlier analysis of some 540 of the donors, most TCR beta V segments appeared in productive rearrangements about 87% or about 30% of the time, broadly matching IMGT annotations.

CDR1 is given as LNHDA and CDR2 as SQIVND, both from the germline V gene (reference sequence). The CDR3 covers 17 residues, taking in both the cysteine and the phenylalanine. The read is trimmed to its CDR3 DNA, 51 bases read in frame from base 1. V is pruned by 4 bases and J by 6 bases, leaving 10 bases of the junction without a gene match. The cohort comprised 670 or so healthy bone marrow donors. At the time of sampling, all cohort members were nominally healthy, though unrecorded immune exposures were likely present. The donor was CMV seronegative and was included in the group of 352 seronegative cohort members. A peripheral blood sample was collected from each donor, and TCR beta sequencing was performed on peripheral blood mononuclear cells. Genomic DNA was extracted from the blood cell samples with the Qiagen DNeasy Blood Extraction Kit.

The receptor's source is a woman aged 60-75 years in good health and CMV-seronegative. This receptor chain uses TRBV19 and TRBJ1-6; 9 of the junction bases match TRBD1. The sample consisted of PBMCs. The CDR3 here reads CASSTLPGQGPNSPLHF. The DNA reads TGTGCCAGTAGTACTCTCCCGGGACAGGGTCCTAATTCACCCCTCCACTTT.